This paragraph covers one T cell receptor (beta chain) sequence. Its antigen is unknown. Authors' methods: Junction-only sequences without quality scores were provided by ImmunoSEQ, so filtering was different. Clones were sequenced by immunoSEQ multiplex PCR, and TCRdb holds only the in-frame ones, with some missing. For V, J and clone size, that table is used; D and trimming come from the DNA. The data show roughly 1.4 million clones, 98% seen once. Donors had no recently reported acute infections or vaccinations and were HIV-negative. The germline CDR1 and CDR2 sequences are SGHRS and YFSETQ. V gave up 4 bases and J gave up 2 bases; unmatched junction bases: 6. This CDR3 comprises 14 residues. This record belongs to a study of shared clonotypes between healthy human individuals. Findings and limits, study-wide: Genetic and exposure-history diversity was limited by the small donor number. Relative to their counterparts shared across all four donors, non-shared clonotypes exhibited diminished generation probabilities.

The receptor was isolated from a young man in good health. Sequencing was performed on naive CD4+ T cells sorted from blood. This sample's subset: CD45RA+ positively selected. The chain carries TRBV5-1 and TRBJ2-7, with TRBD2 matching 7 bases. Here the CDR3 DNA reads TGCGCCAGCAGCGACCAGGGAGGGACCTACGAGCAGTACTTC. It translates to CASSDQGGTYEQYF.